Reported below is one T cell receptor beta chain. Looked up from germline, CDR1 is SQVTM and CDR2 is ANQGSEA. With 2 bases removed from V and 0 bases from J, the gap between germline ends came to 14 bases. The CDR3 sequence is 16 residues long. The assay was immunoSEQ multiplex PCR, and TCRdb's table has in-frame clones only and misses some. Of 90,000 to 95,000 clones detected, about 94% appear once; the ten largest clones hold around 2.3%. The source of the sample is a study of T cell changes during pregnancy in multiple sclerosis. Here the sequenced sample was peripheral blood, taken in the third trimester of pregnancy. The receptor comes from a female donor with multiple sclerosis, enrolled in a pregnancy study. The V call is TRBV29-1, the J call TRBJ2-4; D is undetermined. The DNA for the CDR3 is TGCAGCGTTGAACTTGCCCACAGCTCAGCCAAAAACATTCAGTACTTC. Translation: CSVELAHSSAKNIQYF.